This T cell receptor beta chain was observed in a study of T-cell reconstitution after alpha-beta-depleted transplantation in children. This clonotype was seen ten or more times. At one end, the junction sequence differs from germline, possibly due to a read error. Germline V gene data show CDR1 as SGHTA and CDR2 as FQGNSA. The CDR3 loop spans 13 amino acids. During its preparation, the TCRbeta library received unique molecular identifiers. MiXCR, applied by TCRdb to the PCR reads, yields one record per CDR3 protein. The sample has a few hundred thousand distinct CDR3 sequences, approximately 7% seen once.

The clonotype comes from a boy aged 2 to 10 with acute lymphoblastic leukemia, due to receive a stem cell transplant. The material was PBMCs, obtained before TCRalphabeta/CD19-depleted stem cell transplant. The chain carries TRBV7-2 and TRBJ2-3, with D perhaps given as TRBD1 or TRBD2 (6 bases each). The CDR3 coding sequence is TGTGCCACCAGCTGGGGGGCCGAGGCTACGCAGTATTTT. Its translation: CATSWGAEATQYF.